This T cell receptor beta chain was sequenced during a study of OX40 agonist ivuxolimab in advanced cancers. The wider study: Melanoma, hepatocellular carcinoma, head and neck or renal cell cancer occurred in dose-escalation patients. The study's findings and limits: Blood T cells, both CD4+ and CD8+, expanded clonally by week 6 at 0.1 to 3.0 mg/kg. Those patients achieving a partial response at 0.1-3.0 mg/kg showed among the lowest clonal expansion. Which antigen the expanded peripheral T cells recognized is unknown.

Remarks on this clone: The antigen is undetermined.

The CDR3 has 11 amino acids. The repertoire was sequenced with immunoSEQ multiplex PCR; TCRdb's copy has only in-frame clones and lacks some. The sample includes 67,000 or so clones, roughly 86% of them seen just once. This receptor was identified in an adult with an advanced solid tumor such as melanoma, head and neck, liver or kidney cancer. The starting material was CD4+ or CD8+ T cells sorted from blood, obtained in a trial of the OX40 agonist ivuxolimab. This chain uses TRBV21-1 with TRBJ2-5; the DNA was not compared with TRBD1, the D call given in the table. TRBV21-1 is classified as a pseudogene. The CDR3 loop reads CASSNRETQYF. CDR3 nucleotide sequence: TGTGCCAGCAGCAACAGGGAGACCCAGTACTTC.